Each of the 11 T cell receptor beta chains below was sequenced from the same sample in a study of identical twins. TCRdb ran MiXCR on the 5' RACE reads and lists one entry per CDR3 protein. Of roughly 350,000 distinct CDR3 sequences listed, approximately 9.1% are singletons. Material: naive T cells sorted from blood. All receptors derive from a woman aged 50 to 60 in good health.

There are many counts of this clonotype. V is TRBV5-1 and J is TRBJ1-1; 8 nucleotides match TRBD1. The germline V gene has CDR1 SGHRS and CDR2 YFSETQ. The CDR3 loop spans 15 amino acids. V lost 3 bases and J lost 9; bases outside the gene matches: 13. CDR3 nucleotide sequence: TGCGCCAGCAGCTCGACCGGGACAGGCCAAACTCAAGCTTTCTTT. Residues: CASSSTGTGQTQAFF.

This clonotype was observed once. V gene TRBV12-3 or TRBV12-4 combines with J gene TRBJ1-1; D might be TRBD1 (6 bases). V gave up 1 base and J gave up 2 bases, with 8 bases separating them. The CDR3 is made up of 14 amino acids. The CDR3 loop reads CASSLGGQNTEAFF. DNA of the CDR3: TGTGCCAGCAGTTTAGGGGGACAAAACACTGAAGCTTTCTTT.

The chain is built from TRBV30 and TRBJ2-1; 13 bases are shared with TRBD2. CDR1 is GTSNPN, CDR2 SVGIG, per germline (reference sequence). The ends lost 3 bases at V and 5 bases at J; junction bases unmatched: 4. The CDR3 totals 15 residues. DNA for the CDR3: TGTGCCTGGAGGACTAGCGGGAGGAGGGACAATGAGCAGTTCTTC. It specifies CAWRTSGRRDNEQFF.

This clonotype was observed a few times. The rearrangement joins TRBV7-2 to TRBJ2-1; D not resolved. CDR3 length: 18 residues. Between the trimmed V and J ends, which lost 3 bases and 0 bases, there was a span of 18 bases. Germline assignment: CDR1 SGHTA and CDR2 FQGNSA. The CDR3 is CASSLVKGGLSSYNEQFF. As DNA, the CDR3 is TGTGCCAGCAGCTTGGTAAAGGGTGGGCTTAGCTCCTACAATGAGCAGTTCTTC.

This chain uses TRBV25-1 with TRBJ2-7, with D tentatively TRBD2 (6 bases). CDR1 and CDR2 from the germline V gene are MGHDK and SYGVNS. V gave up 5 bases and J gave up 3 bases, with 11 bases separating them. This CDR3 has 13 amino acids. CDR3 residues: CASSPPSVYEQYF. The CDR3 nucleotides read TGTGCCAGCAGTCCCCCTAGCGTCTACGAGCAGTACTTC.

This clonotype was counted a few times. The rearrangement links TRBV12-3 or TRBV12-4 to TRBJ2-5, with D possibly matching TRBD1 (6 bases). The CDR3 runs to 14 residues. Trimming took off 6 bases at V and 3 bases at J, with 14 bases between the two ends. The CDR3 loop reads CASRSTGLKETQYF. CDR3 DNA: TGTGCCAGCAGATCCACAGGGCTAAAAGAGACCCAGTACTTC.

This clonotype was seen at least ten times. J is TRBJ2-3 and V is TRBV4-2; D gene unclear. Trimming cost V 1 base and J 5 bases, with 10 bases left between them. Germline-derived CDR1 and CDR2 are LGHNA and YNFKEQ. CDR3 length: 14 residues. The CDR3 nucleotides are TGTGCCAGCAGCCAAGCGTCAATAGAAGATACGCAGTATTTT. This encodes CASSQASIEDTQYF.

The V and J genes are TRBV6-1 and TRBJ2-1; D not resolved. Germline V CDR1 and CDR2: MNHNS, SASEGT. V was clipped by 8 bases and J by 6 bases, with 8 bases between them. This CDR3 is built from 11 residues. CDR3 nucleotide sequence: TGTGCCAGCCAAGTGGCCAATGAGCAGTTCTTC. This gives the protein CASQVANEQFF.

This clonotype was found many times. The chain employs TRBV5-1 and TRBJ2-1; D not resolved. This CDR3 contains 13 residues. Trimming stripped 4 bases from V and 3 bases from J, with 8 bases between. From germline, CDR1 is SGHRS and CDR2 YFSETQ. This CDR3 is CASSNPGYNEQFF. CDR3 coding DNA: TGCGCCAGCAGCAACCCAGGCTACAATGAGCAGTTCTTC.

This clonotype has just a few counts. The V gene is TRBV20-1, the J gene TRBJ2-1, with 10 nucleotides matching TRBD2. The CDR3 covers 13 residues. The ends lost 5 bases at V and 6 bases at J; junction bases unmatched: 4. Germline V lookup: CDR1 DFQATT, CDR2 SNEGSKA (reference sequence). For the CDR3, the DNA is TGCAGTGCTCCAGCGGGAGGGGCCAATGAGCAGTTCTTC. It translates to CSAPAGGANEQFF.

This clonotype has more than one count but fewer than ten. V is TRBV7-9 and J is TRBJ2-1, with 7 bases identical to TRBD2. CDR1 and CDR2 from the germline V gene are SEHNR and FQNEAQ (reference sequence). CDR3 length equals 13 residues. V trimming: 8 bases; J trimming: 2 bases; junction bases outside the gene matches: 3. CDR3 nucleotide sequence: TGTGCCAGCGGGGCGGGAGCCTACAATGAGCAGTTCTTC. The encoded protein is CASGAGAYNEQFF.